This TCR beta chain is from a study of technical replicates of blood from four donors. The CDR3 is made up of 18 amino acids. V shed 5 bases, J shed 3 bases, and the junction held 8 bases outside the gene matches. Germline values: CDR1 MNHEY, CDR2 SMNVEV (reference sequence). TCRdb keeps only in-frame clones here, not all; method: immunoSEQ multiplex PCR. The sample shows roughly 76,000 clones, 90% to 95% of them seen only once. Sequenced input: T cells isolated from PBMCs. This TCR derives from a human donor in good health. This chain uses TRBV27 with TRBJ2-2, with 14 bases lining up with TRBD2. CDR3 region: CASSPRGLAGDYTGELFF. The CDR3 DNA reads TGTGCCAGCAGTCCCCGGGGACTAGCGGGAGATTACACCGGGGAGCTGTTTTTT.